The next 28 T cell receptor beta chains were all read from a single sample in a study of chemoradiotherapy in HPV16-positive cancers. Generated by immunoSEQ multiplex PCR, the TCRdb table keeps only in-frame clones and is missing some. The sample shows under 85,000 clones, roughly 90% of them seen only once. Sample: blood, taken from a patient who underwent chemoradiotherapy. The receptors here all came from a human donor with HPV-associated anogenital cancer.

The rearrangement uses TRBV6-5 and TRBJ2-3; D may be TRBD2 (6 bases). Germline lookup yields CDR1 MNHEY and CDR2 SVGAGI. With 7 bases removed from V and 8 bases from J, the gap between germline ends came to 22 bases. There are 15 residues in the CDR3. The CDR3 DNA is TGTGCCAGCACCAAAAGGTCGGGAGCTGGGGGTACGCAGTATTTT. As protein: CASTKRSGAGGTQYF.

Note on this clone: The junction and the germline gene differ at one end; a read error may be behind it. This sample includes further DNA sequences coding for the same CDR3. The gene calls are TRBV30 and TRBJ1-6; D not certain. Germline CDR1 and CDR2: GTSNPN and SVGIG (reference sequence). The CDR3 spans 11 residues. The CDR3 protein is CAWSRNSPLHF. CDR3 coding DNA: TGTGCCTGGAGTAGGAATTCACCCCTTCACTTT.

This chain connects TRBV7-9 to TRBJ1-2; TRBD1 might be the D (6 bases). Germline V lookup: CDR1 SEHNR, CDR2 FQNEAQ (reference sequence). This CDR3 region has 12 residues. Trimming took 5 bases from V and 4 from J, leaving 8 bases between them. In DNA, the CDR3 is TGTGCCAGCAGCAAGGGGGGCTATGGCTACACCTTC. Its protein is CASSKGGYGYTF.

The chain has TRBV6-1 and TRBJ1-1; 7 bases map to TRBD1. The CDR3 covers 10 residues. Germline lookup yields CDR1 MNHNS and CDR2 SASEGT. V was pared by 6 bases and J by 8 bases, with 0 bases of the junction left unmatched. CDR3 sequence (DNA): TGTGCCAGCAGGGACAGGGAAGCTTTCTTT. It is translated as CASRDREAFF.

The gene calls are TRBV19 and TRBJ1-4; D not resolved. V lost 1 base and J lost 8, with 8 bases in between. Germline V gene sequence: CDR1 LNHDA, CDR2 SQIVND (reference sequence). CDR3 length equals 13 residues. The CDR3 DNA sequence: TGTGCCAGTAGTATAGCTTCCAGGGAAAAACTGTTTTTT. Encoded protein: CASSIASREKLFF.

The rearrangement uses TRBV2 and TRBJ2-3; 7 bases agree with TRBD2. Trimming removed 8 bases from V and 2 bases from J; junction bases left unmatched: 4. Germline-derived CDR1 and CDR2 are SNHLY and FYNNEI. The CDR3 spans 13 residues. CDR3 residues: CASEAGFTDTQYF. CDR3 coding DNA: TGTGCCAGCGAAGCGGGGTTCACAGATACGCAGTATTTT.

The rearrangement joins TRBV28 to TRBJ1-5, with D possibly TRBD1 on 5 matching bases. This CDR3 region has 15 residues. V lost 2 bases to trimming and J lost 8 bases, with 16 bases between them. CDR1 is MDHEN, CDR2 SYDVKM, per germline. The CDR3 sequence is CASSLGQGLVKPQHF. The CDR3 region has the DNA TGTGCCAGCAGTTTAGGGCAGGGCTTGGTTAAGCCCCAGCATTTT.

This clone was counted a few times. The chain couples TRBV2 to TRBJ1-1, with D possibly being TRBD1 (5 bases). Germline V CDR1 and CDR2: SNHLY, FYNNEI. The CDR3 is 14 residues long. V was cut by 5 bases and J by 4 bases, with 14 bases left in between. The CDR3 sequence is CASSRDGGGTEAFF. As DNA, the CDR3 is TGTGCCAGCAGTCGGGACGGCGGTGGCACTGAAGCTTTCTTT.

J is TRBJ1-2 and V is TRBV2, with D unresolved. V shed 3 bases and J shed 3 bases, with 5 bases lying between them. The CDR3 has 12 residues. Germline-derived CDR1 and CDR2 are SNHLY and FYNNEI. CDR3 coding DNA: TGTGCCAGCAGTGAGGGCTACTATGGCTACACCTTC. The encoded protein is CASSEGYYGYTF.

This rearrangement joins TRBV7-9 to TRBJ1-1; D is unclear. The germline V gene encodes CDR1 SEHNR and CDR2 FQNEAQ (reference sequence). Trimming pared 5 bases from V and 6 bases from J, leaving 13 bases between. This CDR3 has 13 residues. The CDR3 DNA sequence: TGTGCCAGCAGCCCTGGTGAGGGCCCTGAAGCTTTCTTT. Amino acid sequence: CASSPGEGPEAFF.

This clone showed up just once. V usage is TRBV5-4 and J usage is TRBJ1-1, with D hard to call. With 3 bases removed from V and 6 bases from J, the gap between germline ends came to 15 bases. This CDR3 comprises 14 residues. CDR1 SGHNT and CDR2 YYREEE come from the germline V gene (reference sequence). Here the CDR3 DNA reads TGTGCCAGCAGCTCTAATTTAGGTGTCGCTGAAGCTTTCTTT. Protein: CASSSNLGVAEAFF.

The chain combines TRBV18 with TRBJ2-7; D possibly corresponds to TRBD1 (6 bases). This CDR3 comprises 15 residues. Germline V gene data show CDR1 as KGHSH and CDR2 as LQKENI. With 3 bases removed from V and 0 bases from J, the gap between germline ends came to 12 bases. CDR3 region: CASSPGQTSSYEQYF. The DNA for the CDR3 is TGTGCCAGCTCACCCGGACAGACAAGCTCCTACGAGCAGTACTTC. The whole variable domain, remainder taken from reference TRBV18 and TRBJ2-7, is NAGVMQNPRHLVRRRGQEARLRCSPMKGHSHVYWYRQLPEEGLKFMVYLQKENIIDESGMPKERFSAEFPKEGPSILRIQQVVRGDSAAYFCASSPGQTSSYEQYFGPGTRLTVT.

The chain combines TRBV7-9 with TRBJ1-4; D not resolved. The CDR3 sequence is 15 residues long. V lost 2 bases, J lost 7 bases, and 14 bases lay in between. Germline V gene lookup returns CDR1 SEHNR and CDR2 FQNEAQ (reference sequence). CDR3 bases: TGTGCCAGCAGCTTAAATTCCCTACGCAGTGAAAAACTGTTTTTT. Protein product: CASSLNSLRSEKLFF.

J is TRBJ1-1 and V is TRBV18; D is undetermined. V was shortened by 6 bases and J by 0 bases, with 8 bases between the two germline ends. CDR3 length: 13 residues. CDR1 and CDR2 from the germline V gene are KGHSH and LQKENI. CDR3 loop: CASSVDMNTEAFF. The CDR3 region has the DNA TGTGCCAGCTCCGTCGACATGAACACTGAAGCTTTCTTT.

The genes are TRBV28 and TRBJ1-3; D may be TRBD1 (5 bases). Looked up from germline, CDR1 is MDHEN and CDR2 is SYDVKM. The CDR3 contains 14 residues. Trimming took off 7 bases at V and 3 bases at J, with 13 bases between the two ends. CDR3 in amino acids: CASTLGGGGNTIYF. As DNA, the CDR3 is TGTGCCAGCACCCTGGGGGGAGGTGGAAACACCATATATTTT.

A single count supports this clone. V usage is TRBV2 and J usage is TRBJ2-2; 7 nucleotides match TRBD2. Germline V gene data show CDR1 as SNHLY and CDR2 as FYNNEI. V was pared by 7 bases and J by 7 bases, with 3 bases of the junction left unmatched. The CDR3 covers 12 residues. The CDR3 DNA reads TGTGCCAGCAACCCGGGGGGCGGGGAGCTGTTTTTT. It is translated as CASNPGGGELFF.

The chain joins TRBV19 to TRBJ1-1; weak D call: TRBD1 (5 bases). Trimming stripped 6 bases from V and 1 base from J, with 15 bases between. The CDR3 extends over 15 amino acids. The V gene's germline CDR1 is LNHDA and CDR2 SQIVND (reference sequence). CDR3 sequence (DNA): TGTGCCAGTAGAAATTACCGCCAGGGGAACACTGAAGCTTTCTTT. It codes for CASRNYRQGNTEAFF.

In DNA form, the CDR3 reads TGTGCCACCTCCGTGGGTTATAATTCACCCCTCCACTTT. It is translated as CATSVGYNSPLHF. The J gene is TRBJ1-6, the V gene TRBV27; D is unclear. Germline lookup yields CDR1 MNHEY and CDR2 SMNVEV (reference sequence). Trimming shortened V by 10 bases and J by 4 bases, and 11 bases separated the two germline ends. The CDR3 is 13 amino acids.

This chain connects TRBV5-4 to TRBJ2-3, with D maybe TRBD1 (5 bases). Germline CDR1 reads SGHNT; CDR2 reads YYREEE (reference sequence). V lost 3 bases, J lost 6 bases, and 14 bases lay in between. The CDR3 sequence is 14 residues long. CDR3: CASSSTGNWDTQYF. The CDR3 DNA reads as TGTGCCAGCAGCTCCACAGGTAATTGGGATACGCAGTATTTT.

V usage is TRBV27 and J usage is TRBJ1-5, with 9 bases matching TRBD1. J gave up 6 bases and V 5 bases, and 5 bases lay outside the gene matches. CDR3 length: 14 amino acids. The germline V gene encodes CDR1 MNHEY and CDR2 SMNVEV (reference sequence). This CDR3 reads CASSSGQGIQPQHF. As DNA, the CDR3 is TGTGCCAGCAGTAGCGGACAGGGGATTCAGCCCCAGCATTTT.

For the CDR3, the DNA is TGTGCCAGCAGCCCCTCAGGGGGCTATGAGACCCAGTACTTC. Amino acids: CASSPSGGYETQYF. V gene TRBV6-1 combines with J gene TRBJ2-5; TRBD1 agrees at 8 bases. The CDR3 loop spans 14 amino acids. After removal of 6 bases from V and 5 bases from J, the junction contained 8 bases not matched to a gene. The germline CDR1 and CDR2 sequences are MNHNS and SASEGT.

The chain couples TRBV19 to TRBJ1-5, with TRBD1 matching over 8 bases. After removal of 6 bases from V and 4 bases from J, the junction contained 5 bases not matched to a gene. CDR1 is LNHDA and CDR2 is SQIVND in the germline V gene (reference sequence). The CDR3 loop spans 14 amino acids. CDR3: CASSRTGGNQPQHF. The CDR3, as DNA: TGTGCCAGTAGCCGCACAGGGGGAAATCAGCCCCAGCATTTT.

The rearrangement links TRBV29-1 to TRBJ1-1; D is ambiguous. The germline V gene encodes CDR1 SQVTM and CDR2 ANQGSEA. CDR3 length: 12 residues. V was clipped by 3 bases and J by 8 bases, with 13 bases between them. This CDR3 reads CSVDEGNREAFF. CDR3 nucleotide sequence: TGCAGCGTTGATGAAGGAAATCGAGAAGCTTTCTTT.

The V gene is TRBV5-1, the J gene TRBJ1-1; a possible D gene is TRBD1 (5 bases). Germline V gene lookup returns CDR1 SGHRS and CDR2 YFSETQ. V was clipped by 4 bases and J by 4 bases, with 11 bases between them. This CDR3 region has 13 residues. CDR3 amino acids: CASSLDTITEAFF. In nucleotides, the CDR3 is TGCGCCAGCAGCCTGGACACGATCACTGAAGCTTTCTTT.

The genes are TRBV29-1 and TRBJ2-5; D unclear. Germline CDR1 SQVTM, CDR2 ANQGSEA. The CDR3 has 14 residues. V was shortened by 0 bases and J by 6 bases, with 14 bases between the two germline ends. CDR3 in DNA: TGCAGCGTTGAAGATCCTAAGGCCGGGCAGACCCAGTACTTC. Amino acids: CSVEDPKAGQTQYF.

CDR3 sequence: CASSQESWDRGSHEQFF. DNA for the CDR3: TGTGCCAGCAGCCAAGAGTCTTGGGACAGGGGGAGCCATGAGCAGTTCTTC. V gene TRBV14 combines with J gene TRBJ2-1, with TRBD1 matching 11 bases. V shed 0 bases and J 8 bases; nucleotides not matched to a gene: 9. Germline V gene data show CDR1 as SGHDN and CDR2 as FVKESK. The CDR3 length is 17 residues.

The rearrangement joins TRBV28 to TRBJ2-7, with D perhaps TRBD1 or TRBD2 (6 bases each). The CDR3 contains 14 residues. The germline V gene has CDR1 MDHEN and CDR2 SYDVKM. Trimming took off 2 bases at V and 5 bases at J, with 13 bases between the two ends. CDR3 in DNA: TGTGCCAGCAGTTTACTGGGGGGCGGGGACGAGCAGTACTTC. As protein: CASSLLGGGDEQYF.

The chain is built from TRBV15 and TRBJ1-1; D uncertain. Trimming stripped 0 bases from V and 5 bases from J, with 10 bases between. The CDR3 covers 14 residues. CDR1 LNHNV and CDR2 YYDKDF come from the germline V gene (reference sequence). CDR3 in DNA: TGTGCCACCAGCAGAGACCGTTCGGGGACTGAAGCTTTCTTT. It yields the protein CATSRDRSGTEAFF.